These 17 T cell receptor beta chains were sequenced from one sample in a study of PD-1 blockade in mismatch repair-deficient tumors. Assay used: immunoSEQ multiplex PCR; TCRdb lists only in-frame clones, some missing. Of about 40,000 clones listed, about 85% are singletons. The sequencing here drew on peripheral blood, taken roughly 76 weeks after starting pembrolizumab. All receptors derive from an adult with mismatch repair-deficient cancer.

This chain uses TRBV4-3 with TRBJ2-3; D is perhaps TRBD1 (6 bases). Germline CDR1 is LGHNA and CDR2 is YSLEER. The CDR3 length is 16 residues. V was trimmed by 0 bases and J by 6 bases, leaving 16 bases between them. The CDR3 loop reads CASSQDSGSDRDTQYF. The DNA for the CDR3 is TGCGCCAGCAGCCAAGATTCGGGGTCAGACAGGGATACGCAGTATTTT.

The chain joins TRBV19 to TRBJ2-1; the match to TRBD1 covers 7 bases. CDR1 and CDR2 from the germline V gene are LNHDA and SQIVND (reference sequence). This CDR3 has 12 residues. J gave up 14 bases and V 5 bases, and 9 bases lay outside the gene matches. CDR3 region: CASSSGTVEEFF. CDR3 bases: TGTGCCAGTAGTTCCGGGACAGTCGAAGAGTTCTTC.

The rearrangement joins TRBV19 to TRBJ2-3; the D gene is possibly TRBD2 (7 bases). The CDR3 runs 14 residues. Deletions cut 5 bases from V and 4 bases from J, with 13 bases between. From germline, CDR1 is LNHDA and CDR2 SQIVND (reference sequence). The CDR3 DNA sequence: TGTGCCAGTAGTTACGGGGGGCAGTCAGATACGCAGTATTTT. Translating gives CASSYGGQSDTQYF.

This clone has just one count. The gene calls are TRBV28 and TRBJ2-5; maybe TRBD1 (5 bases). Germline V gene lookup returns CDR1 MDHEN and CDR2 SYDVKM. Trimming took off 6 bases at V and 2 bases at J, with 10 bases between the two ends. The CDR3 has 13 residues. Written as DNA, the CDR3 is TGTGCCAGCAGGAGGACACGGCAAGAGACCCAGTACTTC. This encodes CASRRTRQETQYF.

The chain combines TRBV11-3 with TRBJ2-1, with TRBD2 identical over 14 bases. This CDR3 spans 16 amino acids. In germline, CDR1 is SGHNT, CDR2 YENEEA. V shed 0 bases and J 7 bases; nucleotides not matched to a gene: 2. CDR3 sequence: CASSLEGTSGSNEQFF. CDR3 sequence (DNA): TGTGCCAGCAGCTTAGAAGGGACTAGCGGGAGTAATGAGCAGTTCTTC.

The chain recombines TRBV12-5 with TRBJ2-3; 8 nucleotides line up with TRBD2. Per germline, CDR1 LGHNT and CDR2 FRNRAP. V dropped 2 bases and J dropped 4; count of bases not matched to a gene: 14. This CDR3 spans 18 amino acids. The CDR3 region has the DNA TGTGCTAGTGGTTTGCCAACTGACCGGGAGGGTTCGCCAGATACGCAGTATTTT. Translation: CASGLPTDREGSPDTQYF. The full variable domain, rest sourced from reference TRBV12-5 and TRBJ2-3, is DARVTQTPRHKVTEMGQEVTMRCQPILGHNTVFWYRQTMMQGLELLAYFRNRAPLDDSGMPKDRFSAEMPDATLATLKIQPSEPRDSAVYFCASGLPTDREGSPDTQYFGPGTRLTVL.

This chain joins TRBV9 and TRBJ2-5; D may be TRBD2 (5 bases). Between the trimmed V and J ends, which lost 4 bases and 7 bases, there was a span of 8 bases. The CDR3 length is 11 residues. The germline V gene has CDR1 SGDLS and CDR2 YYNGEE. CDR3 nucleotide sequence: TGTGCCAGCAGCTCAGAGGGGACCCAGTACTTC. Translating gives CASSSEGTQYF.

The chain recombines TRBV19 with TRBJ2-5; no reliable D call. This CDR3 contains 15 residues. V lost 3 bases and J 2 bases, leaving 13 bases between the germline ends. The germline CDR1 and CDR2 sequences are LNHDA and SQIVND (reference sequence). The CDR3 DNA is TGTGCCAGTAGTATGGTTGCCGGACCTCAAGAGACCCAGTACTTC. Its protein product is CASSMVAGPQETQYF.

The V call is TRBV7-2, the J call TRBJ2-3, with D perhaps TRBD2 (6 bases). This CDR3 is 17 amino acids long. V lost 1 base, J lost 1 base, and 15 bases lay in between. Germline loops: CDR1 SGHTA, CDR2 FQGNSA. In DNA form, the CDR3 reads TGTGCCAGCAGCTTAGGCGGAGGGGACCGTGGCACAGATACGCAGTATTTT. Amino acid sequence: CASSLGGGDRGTDTQYF.

The chain is built from TRBV6-5 and TRBJ2-1; TRBD1 might be the D (6 bases). Trimming left V 8 bases short and J 6 bases short, with 17 bases between. Germline V gene sequence: CDR1 MNHEY, CDR2 SVGAGI. The CDR3 has 14 residues. The CDR3 coding sequence is TGTGCCAGCGGGGTAGCAGGGGCCTTCAATGAGCAGTTCTTC. Translation: CASGVAGAFNEQFF.

The chain couples TRBV18 to TRBJ1-2; D ambiguous. Deletions cut 6 bases from V and 2 bases from J, with 10 bases between. Germline CDR1 and CDR2: KGHSH and LQKENI. The CDR3 has 13 residues. The CDR3 protein is CASSKDANYGYTF. The CDR3 DNA sequence: TGTGCCAGCTCGAAAGACGCCAACTATGGCTACACCTTC.

The table lists this clone with a count of one. The same CDR3 also results from other DNA sequences found in this sample. The chain combines TRBV28 with TRBJ2-7, with unresolved D. Trimming took off 7 bases at V and 3 bases at J, with 22 bases between the two ends. Germline values: CDR1 MDHEN, CDR2 SYDVKM. The CDR3 runs 16 residues. Here the CDR3 DNA reads TGTGCCAGCATATCGCCTGACCCCAAAGGTTTCTACGAGCAGTACTTC. The encoded protein is CASISPDPKGFYEQYF.

This clone was detected a few times. The chain uses TRBV7-8 and TRBJ2-2; 10 bases map to TRBD2. This CDR3 is built from 16 residues. The ends lost 1 base at V and 1 base at J; junction bases unmatched: 0. Germline CDR1 and CDR2: SGHVS and FQNEAQ. The CDR3 sequence is CASSLVAGGNTGELFF. The CDR3 DNA follows: TGTGCCAGCAGCTTAGTAGCGGGGGGGAACACCGGGGAGCTGTTTTTT.

The chain combines TRBV6-1 with TRBJ2-3; perhaps TRBD2 as D (6 bases). The CDR3 contains 14 residues. V was clipped by 7 bases and J by 2 bases, with 13 bases between them. Germline CDR1 is MNHNS and CDR2 is SASEGT. The CDR3 here is CASIGGIFTDTQYF. The CDR3, as DNA: TGTGCCAGCATTGGCGGGATCTTCACAGATACGCAGTATTTT.

The chain links TRBV28 to TRBJ2-4, with D tentatively TRBD1 or TRBD2 (5 bases each). There are 14 residues in the CDR3. Germline values: CDR1 MDHEN, CDR2 SYDVKM. V lost 6 bases, J lost 2 bases, and 11 bases lay in between. In DNA, the CDR3 is TGTGCCAGCAGCCTCGGGACGTCCAAAAACATTCAGTACTTC. This translates into CASSLGTSKNIQYF.

The chain carries TRBV4-2 and TRBJ2-3, with 9 bases lining up with TRBD2. Germline V lookup: CDR1 LGHNA, CDR2 YNFKEQ. This CDR3 spans 16 amino acids. With V trimmed by 4 bases and J by 8 bases, 13 bases remained unmatched. CDR3 sequence (DNA): TGTGCCAGCAGCCGAGCGGGAGGATCTTCACAGATTACGCAGTATTTT. Its translation: CASSRAGGSSQITQYF.

The J gene is TRBJ2-1, the V gene TRBV28, with 11 nucleotides matching TRBD2. The CDR3 contains 14 residues. The junction had 5 bases not matched to a gene; V was cut back by 8 bases and J by 5 bases. The germline gives CDR1 MDHEN, CDR2 SYDVKM. The CDR3 DNA follows: TGTGCCAGCTATCCTAGCGGGAGGAACAATGAGCAGTTCTTC. Its translation is CASYPSGRNNEQFF.